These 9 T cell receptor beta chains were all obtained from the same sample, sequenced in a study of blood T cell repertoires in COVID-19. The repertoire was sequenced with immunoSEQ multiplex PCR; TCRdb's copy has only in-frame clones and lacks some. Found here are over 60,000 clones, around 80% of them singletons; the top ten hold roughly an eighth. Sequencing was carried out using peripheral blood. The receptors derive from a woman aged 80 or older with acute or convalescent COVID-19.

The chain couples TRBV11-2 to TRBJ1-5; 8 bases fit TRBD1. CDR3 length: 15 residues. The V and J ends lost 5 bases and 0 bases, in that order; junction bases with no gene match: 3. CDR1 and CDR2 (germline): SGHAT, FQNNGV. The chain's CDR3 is CASSVDRGSNQPQHF. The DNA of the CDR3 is TGTGCCAGCAGCGTCGACAGGGGTAGCAATCAGCCCCAGCATTTT.

CDR3 nucleotide sequence: TGTGCCAGCAGTCCGGACAGTCGAGTCGCCTACGAGCAGTACTTC. This translates into CASSPDSRVAYEQYF. The chain recombines TRBV27 with TRBJ2-7, with D perhaps TRBD1 (6 bases). Trimming cost V 5 bases and J 2 bases, with 16 bases left between them. This CDR3 is built from 15 residues. Germline V CDR1 and CDR2: MNHEY, SMNVEV (reference sequence).

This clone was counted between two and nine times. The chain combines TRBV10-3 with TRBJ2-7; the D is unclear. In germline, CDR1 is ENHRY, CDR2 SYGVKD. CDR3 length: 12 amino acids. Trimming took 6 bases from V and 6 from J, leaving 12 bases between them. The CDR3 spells CAIRSASLEQYF. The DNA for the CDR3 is TGTGCCATCAGGAGCGCCTCTCTCGAGCAGTACTTC.

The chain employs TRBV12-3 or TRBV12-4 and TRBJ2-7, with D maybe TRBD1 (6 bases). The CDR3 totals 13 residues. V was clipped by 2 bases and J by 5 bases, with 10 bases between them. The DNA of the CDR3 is TGTGCCAGCAGTTTAAACAGGGTAAACGAGCAGTACTTC. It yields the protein CASSLNRVNEQYF.

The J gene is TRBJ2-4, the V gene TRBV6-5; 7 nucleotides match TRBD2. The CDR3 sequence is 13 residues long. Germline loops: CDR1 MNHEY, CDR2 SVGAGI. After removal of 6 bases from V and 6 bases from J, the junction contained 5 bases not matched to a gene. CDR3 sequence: CASSHGLGNIQYF. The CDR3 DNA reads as TGTGCCAGCAGCCATGGACTAGGAAACATTCAGTACTTC.

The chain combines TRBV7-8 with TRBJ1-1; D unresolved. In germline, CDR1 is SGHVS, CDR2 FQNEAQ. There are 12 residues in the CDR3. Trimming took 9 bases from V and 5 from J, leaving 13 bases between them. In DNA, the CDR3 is TGTGCCAGTGGGAGAAGGGTGACTGAAGCTTTCTTT. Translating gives CASGRRVTEAFF. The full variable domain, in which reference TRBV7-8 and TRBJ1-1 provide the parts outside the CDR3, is GAGVSQSPRYKVAKRGQDVALRCDPISGHVSLFWYQQALGQGPEFLTYFQNEAQLDKSGLPSDRFFAERPEGSVSTLKIQRTQQEDSAVYLCASGRRVTEAFFGQGTRLTVV.

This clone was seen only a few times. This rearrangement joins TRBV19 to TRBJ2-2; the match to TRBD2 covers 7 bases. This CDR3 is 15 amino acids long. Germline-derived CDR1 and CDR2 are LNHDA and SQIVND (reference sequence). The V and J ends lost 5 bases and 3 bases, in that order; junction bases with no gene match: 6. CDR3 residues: CASSVTSVYTGELFF. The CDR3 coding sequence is TGTGCCAGTAGTGTAACTAGCGTTTACACCGGGGAGCTGTTTTTT.

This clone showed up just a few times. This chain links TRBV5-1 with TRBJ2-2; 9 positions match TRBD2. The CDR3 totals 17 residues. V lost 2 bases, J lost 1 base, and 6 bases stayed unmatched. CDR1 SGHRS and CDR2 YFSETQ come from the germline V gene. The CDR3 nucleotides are TGCGCCAGCAGCTTTAGCGGGAGAGGGGTGAACACCGGGGAGCTGTTTTTT. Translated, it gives CASSFSGRGVNTGELFF.

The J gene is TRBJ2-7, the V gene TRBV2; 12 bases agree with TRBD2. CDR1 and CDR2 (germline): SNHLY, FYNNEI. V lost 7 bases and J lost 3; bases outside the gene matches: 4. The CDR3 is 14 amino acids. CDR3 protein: CASTRLAGVYEQYF. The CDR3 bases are TGTGCCAGCACCCGACTAGCGGGAGTCTACGAGCAGTACTTC.